The next 22 T cell receptor beta chains were all read from a single sample in a study of T-cell memory formation after mild COVID-19. TCRdb called the 5' RACE reads again in MiXCR, with one record for every CDR3 protein. The data hold 150,000 to 200,000 distinct CDR3 sequences, with around a sixth observed a single time. The specimen was PBMCs or a T cell subset sorted from them (not recorded which). The origin of the receptors is a man between 18 and 29 years old who had mild COVID-19 (a few samples of this study predate the infection). Cell type and time point are not known.

The chain has TRBV5-1 and TRBJ2-5; the match to TRBD2 covers 11 bases. Trimming at V came to 5 bases and at J to 7 bases, leaving 7 bases not matched to a gene. CDR3 length: 14 amino acids. Germline V gene lookup returns CDR1 SGHRS and CDR2 YFSETQ. DNA of the CDR3: TGCGCCAGCAGACCACTAGCGGGGGCAGGGACCCAGTACTTC. Amino acids: CASRPLAGAGTQYF. The entire variable domain, with the rest obtained from reference TRBV5-1 and TRBJ2-5, is as follows: KAGVTQTPRYLIKTRGQQVTLSCSPISGHRSVSWYQQTPGQGLQFLFEYFSETQRNKGNFPGRFSGRQFSNSRSEMNVSTLELGDSALYLCASRPLAGAGTQYFGPGTRLLVL.

Here the CDR3 DNA reads TGCGCCAGCAGCCCATGGGGGGGGAATTCACCCCTCCACTTT. This translates into CASSPWGGNSPLHF. The V and J genes are TRBV5-1 and TRBJ1-6; weak D call: TRBD1 (5 bases). Trimming took 4 bases from V and 7 from J, leaving 12 bases between them. Germline loops: CDR1 SGHRS, CDR2 YFSETQ. The CDR3 is 14 residues long.

This chain connects TRBV11-2 to TRBJ1-6; D gene ambiguous. Germline values: CDR1 SGHAT, CDR2 FQNNGV. With 2 bases removed from V and 9 bases from J, the gap between germline ends came to 11 bases. The CDR3 runs to 14 residues. CDR3 nucleotides: TGTGCCAGCAGCTTAATGATTACAACTTCACCCCTCCACTTT. Amino acids: CASSLMITTSPLHF.

The rearrangement joins TRBV10-3 to TRBJ2-5; 7 bases fit TRBD2. With V trimmed by 6 bases and J by 0 bases, 7 bases remained unmatched. The CDR3 loop spans 15 amino acids. CDR1 is ENHRY, CDR2 SYGVKD, per germline. CDR3 region: CAISRFGGNQETQYF. DNA of the CDR3: TGTGCCATCAGCCGATTCGGGGGGAACCAAGAGACCCAGTACTTC.

The chain joins TRBV12-3 or TRBV12-4 to TRBJ1-5, with 12 nucleotides matching TRBD1. There are 16 residues in the CDR3. After removal of 5 bases from V and 6 bases from J, the junction contained 8 bases not matched to a gene. CDR3 protein: CASSATTGQGAQPQHF. CDR3 in DNA: TGTGCCAGCAGTGCGACAACGGGACAGGGGGCTCAGCCCCAGCATTTT.

Only a few counts were recorded for this clonotype. V is TRBV29-1 and J is TRBJ1-3; perhaps TRBD1 as D (6 bases). There are 14 residues in the CDR3. The V gene's germline CDR1 is SQVTM and CDR2 ANQGSEA. V gave up 3 bases and J gave up 6 bases, with 15 bases separating them. CDR3 in amino acids: CSVEGGTQPNTIYF. CDR3 DNA: TGCAGCGTTGAGGGGGGCACGCAGCCAAACACCATATATTTT.

The chain combines TRBV5-6 with TRBJ2-1, with 9 positions matching TRBD2. V lost 0 bases and J lost 6; bases outside the gene matches: 13. The germline gives CDR1 SGHDT, CDR2 YYEEEE. The CDR3 is 18 residues long. For the CDR3, the DNA is TGTGCCAGCAGCTTGGTCCCCGGTCGGGGACTAGCAAGCAATGAGCAGTTCTTC. Its protein product is CASSLVPGRGLASNEQFF.

The CDR3 nucleotides read TGTGCCAGCTCATTCCTCAGGGCCCGGGGAACTGAAGCTTTCTTT. Translated, it gives CASSFLRARGTEAFF. The rearrangement uses TRBV18 and TRBJ1-1; D perhaps matches TRBD1 (5 bases). Germline-derived CDR1 and CDR2 are KGHSH and LQKENI. The CDR3 spans 15 residues. The ends were cut back, 5 bases at V and 5 bases at J, with 18 bases in the middle.

This clonotype was seen a handful of times. The chain employs TRBV5-5 and TRBJ1-4; no clear D gene. The CDR3 length is 16 residues. Germline values: CDR1 SGHKS, CDR2 YYEKEE (reference sequence). The V and J ends lost 7 bases and 3 bases respectively, with 19 bases between them. The CDR3 coding sequence is TGTGCCAGCTCCCACCGGGGTTCGGCGGCTAATGAAAAACTGTTTTTT. The encoded protein is CASSHRGSAANEKLFF.

This clonotype turned up a few times. The V gene is TRBV7-9, the J gene TRBJ1-1, with D possibly being TRBD1 (6 bases). Trimming cost V 4 bases and J 1 base, with 10 bases left between them. Germline V gene sequence: CDR1 SEHNR, CDR2 FQNEAQ (reference sequence). CDR3 length equals 14 residues. The CDR3 loop reads CASSWSTGNTEAFF. The CDR3 DNA reads as TGTGCCAGCAGCTGGTCGACAGGGAACACTGAAGCTTTCTTT.

This clonotype was picked up a small number of times. The chain joins TRBV7-9 to TRBJ1-1; tentatively, D is TRBD1 (6 bases). With 6 bases removed from V and 1 base from J, the gap between germline ends came to 18 bases. The CDR3 has 16 residues. Germline V gene sequence: CDR1 SEHNR, CDR2 FQNEAQ (reference sequence). CDR3 in amino acids: CASRPSGAGANTEAFF. CDR3 bases: TGTGCCAGCAGACCGTCGGGGGCAGGGGCGAACACTGAAGCTTTCTTT.

This clonotype has only a few counts. The rearrangement joins TRBV7-9 to TRBJ1-2, with D unresolved. The V end lost 0 bases, the J end lost 3 bases, and 8 bases lay between the germline ends. The CDR3 sequence is 14 residues long. Per the germline V gene, CDR1 is SEHNR and CDR2 is FQNEAQ (reference sequence). The CDR3 spells CASSLARGDYGYTF. The DNA of the CDR3 is TGTGCCAGCAGCTTAGCGCGGGGAGACTATGGCTACACCTTC.

This clonotype was detected a few times. The chain couples TRBV4-3 to TRBJ2-3; 9 bases line up with TRBD2. The germline gives CDR1 LGHNA, CDR2 YSLEER. The CDR3 length is 15 residues. The V and J ends lost 0 bases and 8 bases, in that order; junction bases with no gene match: 6. CDR3 sequence: CASSQELAGGGTQYF. The DNA for the CDR3 is TGCGCCAGCAGCCAAGAATTGGCGGGAGGGGGTACGCAGTATTTT.

This chain joins TRBV7-2 and TRBJ1-3; 8 bases map to TRBD1. This CDR3 contains 15 residues. After removal of 4 bases from V and 4 bases from J, the junction contained 6 bases not matched to a gene. The germline V gene encodes CDR1 SGHTA and CDR2 FQGNSA. DNA for the CDR3: TGTGCCAGCAGCTACGCAGGGGGCGCGGGAAACACCATATATTTT. This translates into CASSYAGGAGNTIYF.

This clonotype was seen repeatedly, ten times or more. This chain joins TRBV10-3 and TRBJ2-5, with a weak D call TRBD2 (6 bases). CDR1 is ENHRY, CDR2 SYGVKD, per germline. V shed 5 bases and J shed 4 bases, with 20 bases lying between them. The CDR3 is made up of 16 amino acids. CDR3 bases: TGTGCCATCAGTTCCCTCACGGGACTCCCGTCAGAGACCCAGTACTTC. Its translation is CAISSLTGLPSETQYF.

This rearrangement joins TRBV7-2 to TRBJ1-6; no reliable D call. This CDR3 contains 15 residues. The V end was cut by 1 base, the J end by 7 bases, with 11 bases between. The germline gives CDR1 SGHTA, CDR2 FQGNSA. The CDR3 protein is CASSLERVPNSPLHF. Here the CDR3 DNA reads TGTGCCAGCAGCTTAGAGAGGGTTCCCAATTCACCCCTCCACTTT.

This clonotype was observed a handful of times. The J gene is TRBJ2-7, the V gene TRBV4-3; D might be TRBD1 (6 bases). The CDR3 length is 15 residues. Germline CDR1 LGHNA, CDR2 YSLEER. Trimming took off 0 bases at V and 3 bases at J, with 12 bases between the two ends. The CDR3 reads CASSQEGEGVYEQYF. In DNA, the CDR3 is TGCGCCAGCAGCCAAGAAGGTGAGGGGGTCTACGAGCAGTACTTC.

This clonotype has just a few counts. The chain links TRBV12-3 or TRBV12-4 to TRBJ2-1, with TRBD2 as a possible D gene (6 bases). The CDR3 consists of 11 residues. Trimming removed 7 bases from V and 9 bases from J, with 10 bases in between. CDR3 sequence reads: CASTLGSEQFF. DNA for the CDR3: TGTGCCAGCACCCTCGGGAGTGAGCAGTTCTTC.

V gene TRBV29-1 combines with J gene TRBJ2-3, with TRBD2 matching over 10 bases. This CDR3 contains 14 residues. Trimming at V came to 4 bases and at J to 4 bases, leaving 5 bases not matched to a gene. CDR1 is SQVTM and CDR2 is ANQGSEA in the germline V gene. DNA of the CDR3: TGCAGCGTTGCCGAGCGGGGGGGTTCAGATACGCAGTATTTT. Translated: CSVAERGGSDTQYF.

The chain couples TRBV5-1 to TRBJ2-5, with D unresolved. Germline-derived CDR1 and CDR2 are SGHRS and YFSETQ. This CDR3 comprises 12 residues. Trimming cost V 4 bases and J 3 bases, with 7 bases left between them. The CDR3: CASSVPEETQYF. CDR3 bases: TGCGCCAGCAGCGTGCCAGAAGAGACCCAGTACTTC.

The rearrangement uses TRBV7-2 and TRBJ2-3; D may correspond to TRBD1 or TRBD2 (6 bases each). The germline gives CDR1 SGHTA, CDR2 FQGNSA. The V and J ends lost 5 bases and 5 bases respectively, with 14 bases between them. The CDR3 extends over 14 amino acids. The CDR3 region has the DNA TGTGCCAGCAGCCCGGGGGCCGGGAAAGATACGCAGTATTTT. It specifies CASSPGAGKDTQYF.

In its sample, this clonotype was seen a few times. This chain links TRBV4-1 with TRBJ2-3; 7 positions agree with TRBD1. The J segment lost 5 bases and the V segment lost 5 bases, leaving 7 bases of the junction unmatched. CDR3 length equals 14 residues. In germline, CDR1 is MGHRA, CDR2 YSYEKL. The CDR3 DNA reads TGCGCCAGCAGCGCCCGACAGGGTGGAGATACGCAGTATTTT. Its protein product is CASSARQGGDTQYF.